The following is a T cell receptor (beta chain) sequence with its context. A few counts support this clone. Its antigen is unknown. No base quality information exists; no much larger clone differs at one position. This entry belongs to a study of shared clonotypes between healthy human individuals (dated by TCRdb to 2018 to 2020). Background on the whole study: A couple of women and a few men aged 18 to 49 years were included in the cohort. To estimate repertoire size and how much clonotypes are shared between individuals, the study performed deep sequencing of blood TCR repertoires from about five healthy adults. To increase sequencing depth and limit assay-specific biases, different laboratories used diverse techniques to prepare libraries and sequence TCR repertoires. Between about 0.94 and 8.9 billion PBMCs per donor were obtained by leukapheresis. Broader findings and caveats from the paper: Sampling was restricted to blood, and TCR repertoires in tissues likely differ from the TCR repertoires found in blood. Because the study included a small number of donors, the genetic and exposure-history diversity represented was limited. Pairwise subsampling indicated that sequencing depth was expected to affect the degree of clonotype sharing among donors.

The donors were healthy, HIV-negative adults who had no recently reported acute infections or vaccinations. Every donor was a Caucasian adult residing in Nashville, Tennessee, USA. In the unsorted samples, 85 million to 100 million PBMCs were counted, and genomic DNA was extracted using the QIAamp DNA Blood Mini kit. Blood was obtained by leukapheresis, after which PBMCs were separated by Ficoll-Histopaque density gradient centrifugation and cryopreserved in liquid nitrogen vapor phase. Using the deep immunoSEQ assay, multiplex PCR amplified TCR CDR3 regions from genomic DNA. For each cell subset, the extracted genomic DNA was distributed evenly across all wells of several immunoSEQ 96-well plates, and each plate served as one replicate. For unsorted PBMC, about 0.3 ug genomic DNA, equal to roughly 33,000 T cell genomes, was loaded into each replicate PCR. Unsorted PBMC genomic DNA was sequenced across ten immunoSEQ deep assay plates. Purified libraries were measured with a Qubit 3.0 fluorometer, size-checked on a Bioanalyzer 2100, and measured again with the KAPA Library Quantification kit. Every immunoSEQ 96-well plate was sequenced on a separate single-read 150-cycle Illumina NextSeq 550 flow cell. Per the original workflow: Because the immunoSEQ output included only junctional sequences and no quality scores, the filtering could not be the same as the filtering used for full-length reads. To assign V/J genes and CDR3, sequences were annotated against IMGT germline references using PyIR, a Python wrapper for IgBLAST v1.9. Reads with weak V/J assignments (E-value above 1e-6), missing CDR3, stop codons, out-of-frame junctions, or ambiguous translated residues were removed. V3J clonotypes were defined as sequences sharing the same inferred V gene, J gene, and CDR3 amino acid sequence. Percentage overlap between repertoires was calculated by dividing the number of shared unique clonotypes by the size of the smaller repertoire. RTK rarefaction, the Chao1 estimator, and Recon v2.1 estimates of unobserved clonotypes were used to assess repertoire richness. Entries here come from immuneACCESS through TCRdb and include only in-frame sequences with V and J called. Some clones fail to appear in such tables; in the studies checked, an unresolved V gene covers under half of the shortfall, and the cause of the remainder is unknown. V and J calls and clone size come straight from that table; D and trimming were deduced from the DNA. Counted in this sample were some 470,000 clones; 75% to 85% of them appeared once. The ten biggest clones cover roughly 13% of the sample.

Looking up the germline V gene yields CDR1 LGHNA and CDR2 YSLEER. The CDR3 goes from the cysteine to the phenylalanine over 17 residues. The DNA shown is the 51-base CDR3, in frame from base 1. Trimming accounts for 0 bases at V and 8 bases at J, while the number of junction bases matched to no gene is 11. The specimen sequenced was PBMCs. This receptor was identified in a woman aged 40 to 50 in good health. Some clones in this sample may be carry-over from other donors' samples. Recombination connected TRBV4-3 to TRBJ2-2; TRBD2 aligns with 8 central bases. The bases are TGCGCCAGCAGCCAAGATACGGGAGGGACGTCGAGAGGGGAGCTGTTTTTT. Its amino acids are CASSQDTGGTSRGELFF.